This T cell receptor (beta chain) was observed in a study of T cells in Graves' hyperthyroidism and ophthalmopathy. Graves' hyperthyroidism was deemed stable absent ophthalmopathy progression within 18 months. Amplified TCR beta CDR3 regions derived from RNA transcripts. During a first-round RT-PCR of the TCR CDR3, the HTBI primer set was used. One entry per CDR3 protein, called by TCRdb with MiXCR from the multiplex PCR reads. The repertoire consists of about 180,000 distinct CDR3 sequences, with more than 15% occurring once and the leading ten covering about 29%. At least ten counts were recorded for this clonotype. The TCR was taken from a woman in her forties or fifties with Graves' hyperthyroidism. Sequencing was done on a sample of blood.

This CDR3 is CASSEWDKTYEQYF. The CDR3 DNA reads TGTGCCAGCAGTGAATGGGACAAGACCTACGAGCAGTACTTC. The chain recombines TRBV2 with TRBJ2-7, with a tentative D call TRBD1 (6 bases). The CDR3 extends over 14 amino acids. V lost 2 bases, J lost 2 bases, and 10 bases lay in between. The germline V gene has CDR1 SNHLY and CDR2 FYNNEI.